This T cell receptor beta chain derives from a study of blood T cell repertoires in COVID-19. Germline CDR1 reads LGHNT; CDR2 reads FRNRAP. Trimming shortened V by 5 bases and J by 4 bases, and 14 bases separated the two germline ends. The CDR3 is 14 residues long. TCRdb's copy holds only in-frame clones and misses some; the assay was immunoSEQ multiplex PCR. The sample records hundreds of thousands of clones, around 91% being singletons. The source is a woman between 18 and 29 years old who had recovered from COVID-19. The gene calls are TRBV12-5 and TRBJ1-1; D remains ambiguous. Sequencing was carried out using peripheral blood. In DNA, the CDR3 is TGTGCTAGTGGTCCCAGCGGTGCAAGCACTGAAGCTTTCTTT. Translating it yields CASGPSGASTEAFF.